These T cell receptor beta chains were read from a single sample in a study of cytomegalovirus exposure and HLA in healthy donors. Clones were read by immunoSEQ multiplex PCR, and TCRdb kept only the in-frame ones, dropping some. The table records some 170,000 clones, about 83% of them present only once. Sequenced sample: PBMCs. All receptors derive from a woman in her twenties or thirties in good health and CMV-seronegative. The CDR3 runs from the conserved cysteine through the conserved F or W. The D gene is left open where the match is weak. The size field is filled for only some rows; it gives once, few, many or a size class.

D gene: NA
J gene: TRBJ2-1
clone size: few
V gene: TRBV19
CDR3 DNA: TGTGCCAGTAGTATAGTTTCAGGGCGCGACAGGTACAATGAGCAGTTCTTC
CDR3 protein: CASSIVSGRDRYNEQFF

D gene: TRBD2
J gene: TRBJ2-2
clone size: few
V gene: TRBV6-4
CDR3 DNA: TGTGCCAGCAGTGCAACCCTAGCGGGGGACCACACCGGGGAGCTGTTTTTT
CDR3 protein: CASSATLAGDHTGELFF

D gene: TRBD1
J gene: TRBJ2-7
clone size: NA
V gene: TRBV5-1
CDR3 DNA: TGCGCCAGCAGCTTGTCACCGGGACAGGGAGGCTACGAGCAGTACTTC
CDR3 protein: CASSLSPGQGGYEQYF

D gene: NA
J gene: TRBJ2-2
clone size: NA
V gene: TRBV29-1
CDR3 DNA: TGCAGCGCCGGAGGGCGGACATCCAACACCGGGGAGCTGTTTTTT
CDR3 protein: CSAGGRTSNTGELFF

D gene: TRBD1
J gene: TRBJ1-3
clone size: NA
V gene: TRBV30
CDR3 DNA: TGTGCCTGGAGTTTCTCCGCAGGGGGCACGCGAAACACCATATATTTT
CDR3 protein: CAWSFSAGGTRNTIYF

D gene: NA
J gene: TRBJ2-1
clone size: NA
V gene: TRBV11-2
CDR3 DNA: TGTGCCAGCAGCTCCACAGGGAACCGCAATGAGCAGTTCTTC
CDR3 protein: CASSSTGNRNEQFF

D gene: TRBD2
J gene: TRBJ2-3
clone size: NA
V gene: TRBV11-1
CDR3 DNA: TGTGCCAGCAGCCCGCAGCTGGCCCCTAGCGGGGGTACAGATACGCAGTATTTT
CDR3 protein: CASSPQLAPSGGTDTQYF

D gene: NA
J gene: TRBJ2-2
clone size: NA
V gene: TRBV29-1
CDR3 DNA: TGCAGCGTTGCGGACTACCCTTCCACCGGGGAGCTGTTTTTT
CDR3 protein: CSVADYPSTGELFF

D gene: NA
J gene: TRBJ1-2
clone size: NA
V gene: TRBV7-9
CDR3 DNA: TGTGCCAGCAGCTTAGCGGAGTCACTTACCATCTATGGCTACACCTTC
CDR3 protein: CASSLAESLTIYGYTF

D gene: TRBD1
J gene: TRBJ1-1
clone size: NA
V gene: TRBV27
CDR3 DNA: TGTGCCAGCAGCGACGATGACAGGGCGAACACTGAAGCTTTCTTT
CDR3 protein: CASSDDDRANTEAFF

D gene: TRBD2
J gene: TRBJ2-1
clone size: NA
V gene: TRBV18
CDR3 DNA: TGTGCCAGCTCACTACTTAGCGGGGGAGAGTACAATGAGCAGTTCTTC
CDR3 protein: CASSLLSGGEYNEQFF

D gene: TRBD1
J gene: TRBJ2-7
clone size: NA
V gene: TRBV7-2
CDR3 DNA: TGTGCCAGCAGCTCCAACAGGGGACCCTACGAGCAGTACTTC
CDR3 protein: CASSSNRGPYEQYF

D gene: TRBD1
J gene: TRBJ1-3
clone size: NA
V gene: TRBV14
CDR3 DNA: TGTGCCAGCAGCCAAGGTGTCCGGGACAGCTACTCTGGAAACACCATATATTTT
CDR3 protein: CASSQGVRDSYSGNTIYF

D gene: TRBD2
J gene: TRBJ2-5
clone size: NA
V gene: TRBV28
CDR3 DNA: TGTGCCACTCTAACCCGGGGGGGTAACCTCCAAGAGACCCAGTACTTC
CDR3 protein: CATLTRGGNLQETQYF

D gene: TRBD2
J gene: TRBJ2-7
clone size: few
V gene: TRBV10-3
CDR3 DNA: TGTGCCATCAGCCGACTAGCGGGGGCGAACTCCTACGAGCAGTACTTC
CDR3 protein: CAISRLAGANSYEQYF

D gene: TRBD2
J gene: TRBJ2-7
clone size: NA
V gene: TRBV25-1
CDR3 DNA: TGTGCCAGCAGTTCCTCTAGCGGGACTCCCTACGAGCAGTACTTC
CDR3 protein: CASSSSSGTPYEQYF

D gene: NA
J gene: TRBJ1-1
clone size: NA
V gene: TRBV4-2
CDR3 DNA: TGTGCCAGCAGCCAAGGAGAAGAAGCTTTCTTT
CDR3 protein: CASSQGEEAFF

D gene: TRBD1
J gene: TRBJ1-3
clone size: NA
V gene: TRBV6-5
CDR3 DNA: TGTGCCAGCAGTTACTCGGGTAGACAGGGGGACACCATATATTTT
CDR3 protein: CASSYSGRQGDTIYF

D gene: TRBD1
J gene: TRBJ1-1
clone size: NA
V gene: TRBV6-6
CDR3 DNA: TGTGCCAGCAGTAAACCGGGACAGGGGGGCACTGAAGCTTTCTTT
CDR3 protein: CASSKPGQGGTEAFF

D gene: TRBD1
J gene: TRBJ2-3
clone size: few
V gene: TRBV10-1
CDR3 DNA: TGCGCCAGCAGTGAGGGGACAGGGGACACAGATACGCAGTATTTT
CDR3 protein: CASSEGTGDTDTQYF

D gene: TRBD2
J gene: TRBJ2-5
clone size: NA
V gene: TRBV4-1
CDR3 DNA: TGCGCCAGCAGCCAAGACACCATAGCGGGGGTACGGGAGACCCAGTACTTC
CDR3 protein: CASSQDTIAGVRETQYF

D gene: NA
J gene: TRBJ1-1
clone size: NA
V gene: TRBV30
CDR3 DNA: TGTGCCTGGACCGCGGGCCGGCCAGAAGCTTTCTTT
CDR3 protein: CAWTAGRPEAFF

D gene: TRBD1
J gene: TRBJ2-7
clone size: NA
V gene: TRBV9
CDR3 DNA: TGTGCCAGCTCCCCCGGGACAGGGGTTTTGAGGGAGCAGTACTTC
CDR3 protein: CASSPGTGVLREQYF

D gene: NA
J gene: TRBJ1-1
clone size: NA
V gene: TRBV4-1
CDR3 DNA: TGCGCCAGCAGCCAAACGACAGGCCTGGAGAACACTGAAGCTTTCTTT
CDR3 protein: CASSQTTGLENTEAFF

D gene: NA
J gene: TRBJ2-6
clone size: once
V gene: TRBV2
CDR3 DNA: TGTGCCAGCAGTGCCCCCACAGGGTTCGGGGCCAACGTCCTGACTTTC
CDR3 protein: CASSAPTGFGANVLTF

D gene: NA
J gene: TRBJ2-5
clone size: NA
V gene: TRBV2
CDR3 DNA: TGTGCCAGCAGTGAATGGGCAGGCGCAATTCAAGAGACCCAGTACTTC
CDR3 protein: CASSEWAGAIQETQYF

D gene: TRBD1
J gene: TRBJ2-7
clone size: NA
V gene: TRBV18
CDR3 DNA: TGTGCCAGCTCACCCGGGACAGGACTTACCTACGAGCAGTACTTC
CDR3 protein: CASSPGTGLTYEQYF

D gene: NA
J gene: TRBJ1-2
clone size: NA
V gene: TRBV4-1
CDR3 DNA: TGCGCCAGCAGCCATGCGTGGGGGCCGAACTCCTTTTATGGCTACACCTTC
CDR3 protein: CASSHAWGPNSFYGYTF

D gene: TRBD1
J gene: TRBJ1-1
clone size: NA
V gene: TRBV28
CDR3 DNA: TGTGCCAGCAGCCCACCCCCGGGACAGATGAACACTGAAGCTTTCTTT
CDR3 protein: CASSPPPGQMNTEAFF

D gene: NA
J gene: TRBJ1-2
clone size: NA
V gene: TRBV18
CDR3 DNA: TGTGCCAGCTCACCAAGATTTCTCTTGGAGGGAACTGTGGGAGGCTATGGCTACACCTTC
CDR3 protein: CASSPRFLLEGTVGGYGYTF

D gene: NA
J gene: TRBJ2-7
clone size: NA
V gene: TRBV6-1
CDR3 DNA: TGTGCCAGCAGATTAGAAGTTTCCTACGAGCAGTACTTC
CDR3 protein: CASRLEVSYEQYF

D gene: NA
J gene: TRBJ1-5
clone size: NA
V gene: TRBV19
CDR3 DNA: TGTGCCAGTACCCTTGGCAGGGTTGGGAATCAGCCCCAGCATTTT
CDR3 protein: CASTLGRVGNQPQHF

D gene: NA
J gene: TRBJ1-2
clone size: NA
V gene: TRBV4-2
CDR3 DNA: TGTGCCAGCAGCCAAGACAACACCGGCGGGCCTAATTATGGCTACACCTTC
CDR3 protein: CASSQDNTGGPNYGYTF

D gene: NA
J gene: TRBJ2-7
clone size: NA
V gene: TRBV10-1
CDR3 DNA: TGCGCCAGCAGCCAGGGCGGCCGCTACGAGCAGTACTTC
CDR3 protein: CASSQGGRYEQYF

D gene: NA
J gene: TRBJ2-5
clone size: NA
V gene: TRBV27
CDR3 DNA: TGTGCCAGCAGTGCCTGGACAGCCCAAGAGACCCAGTACTTC
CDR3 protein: CASSAWTAQETQYF

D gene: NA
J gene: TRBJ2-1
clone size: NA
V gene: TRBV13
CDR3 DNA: TGTGCCAGCAGCTTATTCTCGTTCGGGAATGAGCAGTTCTTC
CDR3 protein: CASSLFSFGNEQFF

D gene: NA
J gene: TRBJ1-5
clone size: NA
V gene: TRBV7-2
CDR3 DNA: TGTGCCAGCAGCCCGTTACAGGGTTATAGCAATCAGCCCCAGCATTTT
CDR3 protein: CASSPLQGYSNQPQHF

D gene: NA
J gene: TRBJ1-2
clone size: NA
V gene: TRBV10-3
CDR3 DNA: TGTGCCATCAGTGACCCCCCACAGACACGCGACTATGGCTACACCTTC
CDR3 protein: CAISDPPQTRDYGYTF

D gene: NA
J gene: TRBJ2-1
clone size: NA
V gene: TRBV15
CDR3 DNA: TGTGCCACCAGCAGGCCACAGGGGGGGGATGAGCAGTTCTTC
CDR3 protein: CATSRPQGGDEQFF

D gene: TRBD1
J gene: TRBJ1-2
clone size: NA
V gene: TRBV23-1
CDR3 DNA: TGCGCCAGCAGGGGGGACAGGGCCAACTATGGCTACACCTTC
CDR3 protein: CASRGDRANYGYTF

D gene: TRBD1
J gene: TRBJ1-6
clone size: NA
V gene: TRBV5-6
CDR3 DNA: TGTGCCAGCAGCCGGACCCGGGACAGGGGAGATTCACCCCTCCACTTT
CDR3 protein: CASSRTRDRGDSPLHF

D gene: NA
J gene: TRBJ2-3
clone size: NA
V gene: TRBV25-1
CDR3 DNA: TGTGCCAGCAGGAAAGACTTCGGGGATACGCAGTATTTT
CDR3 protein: CASRKDFGDTQYF

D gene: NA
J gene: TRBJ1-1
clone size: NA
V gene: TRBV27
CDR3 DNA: TGTGCCAGCAGCGGACGGGGGAGTGAAGCTTTCTTT
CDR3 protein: CASSGRGSEAFF

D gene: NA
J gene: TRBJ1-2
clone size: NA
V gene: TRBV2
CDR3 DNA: TGTGCCGATACCCAAGGGGGAAGTGGCTACACCTTC
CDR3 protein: CADTQGGSGYTF

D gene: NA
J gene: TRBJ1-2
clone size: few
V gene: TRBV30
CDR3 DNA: TGTGCCTGGAGTCTAGTCGCCGTTCAGTCAGACGGCTACACCTTC
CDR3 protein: CAWSLVAVQSDGYTF

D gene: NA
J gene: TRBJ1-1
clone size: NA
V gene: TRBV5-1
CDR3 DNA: TGCGCCAGCAGCTTGGTAGGCGGTTCTAACACTGAAGCTTTCTTT
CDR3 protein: CASSLVGGSNTEAFF

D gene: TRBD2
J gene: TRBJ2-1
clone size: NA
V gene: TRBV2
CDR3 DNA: TGTGCCAGCAGCGCAACTAGCGGGGCCTACAATGAGCAGTTCTTC
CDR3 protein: CASSATSGAYNEQFF